This paragraph covers one T cell receptor (beta chain) sequence. Its antigen is still unknown. TCRdb re-analysed the RT-PCR reads in MiXCR, keeping a single row per CDR3 protein. The sample records some 570,000 distinct CDR3 sequences, about 11% being singletons. V dropped 2 bases and J dropped 14 bases, with 10 bases sitting between them. The germline CDR1 and CDR2 sequences are MDHEN and SYDVKM. The CDR3 loop spans 11 amino acids. This entry belongs to a study of response to subunit inactivated influenza vaccine. Study-level results: Authors suggested each seasonal flu vaccination may recruit only limited numbers of new T cells.

The same data also went into a second study, on T cells expressing NK-cell markers. From that paper: The cDNA for TCR beta came from 5'RACE template switching with UMIs.

The chain recombines TRBV28 with TRBJ2-1; possibly TRBD2 for D (5 bases). This material consisted of PBMCs from blood, taken on the day of vaccination. This TCR derives from a man over 45 who received an inactivated influenza vaccine. The CDR3 nucleotides are TGTGCCAGCAGTTTAGCTAGCAGAAAGTTCTTC. It specifies CASSLASRKFF. The full variable domain, with the rest looked up from reference TRBV28 and TRBJ2-1, is DVKVTQSSRYLVKRTGEKVFLECVQDMDHENMFWYRQDPGLGLRLIYFSYDVKMKEKGDIPEGYSVSREKKERFSLILESASTNQTSMYLCASSLASRKFFGPGTRLTVL.